This T cell receptor (beta chain) was documented in a study of T-cell memory formation after mild COVID-19. TCRdb recomputed calls from the 5' RACE reads with MiXCR, one row per CDR3 protein. The sample yields a few hundred thousand distinct CDR3 sequences, more than 15% seen once. The V gene end was trimmed by 0 bases and the J gene end by 9 bases; junction bases not matched to a gene: 7. The CDR3 is made up of 17 amino acids. In germline, CDR1 is SGHTA, CDR2 FQGNSA. Sequenced material: PBMCs or a T cell subset sorted from them (not recorded which). The receptor's source is a man aged 18 to 29 who had mild COVID-19 (a few samples of this study predate the infection). Cell type and time point are not known. The chain carries TRBV7-2 and TRBJ2-1, with 14 bases identical to TRBD2. Written as DNA, the CDR3 is TGTGCCAGCAGCTTAGCGAGACTAGCGGGGGGGCTGAGTGAGCAGTTCTTC. Translated, it gives CASSLARLAGGLSEQFF.